This T cell receptor beta chain is from a study of blood T cell repertoires in COVID-19. Across the whole study: Samples of COVID-19 (acute and convalescent) were obtained from the United States, Italy and Spain. The analysed material was cDNA or gDNA that came from T cells, B-cell-depleted T cells, or PBMCs.

Which cohort a participant joined came from the clinical history participants gave. In the original processing: Estimation of nucleated cell counts relied on the amplification of reference gene primers. TCRdb's table, derived via immunoSEQ multiplex PCR, lists solely in-frame clones and lacks some. The D gene and trimming were derived from the DNA, and the V and J assignments and clone size from that table. The sample shows fewer than 250,000 clones, roughly 79% of them seen only once. Trimming at V came to 4 bases and at J to 8 bases, leaving 11 bases not matched to a gene. CDR3 length: 17 amino acids. Germline loops: CDR1 LGHNA, CDR2 YNFKEQ.

V gene TRBV4-2 combines with J gene TRBJ2-1; 13 bases are shared with TRBD2. The TCR sequence derives from a woman aged 45-59 years with acute COVID-19. Source material: PBMCs or T cells enriched from blood (not recorded which). The CDR3, as DNA: TGTGCCAGCAGCCGGGGGGGGAGTGGACTAGCGGGAGATGAGCAGTTCTTC. Translated: CASSRGGSGLAGDEQFF.